The 6 T cell receptor beta chains reported below all come from one sample, sequenced in a study of blood T cells in healthy people across ages. For the second PCR, which ran for 7 to 11 cycles, a sample-barcoded 5' primer and a J-beta primer mix were used. Each CDR3 protein gets one entry after TCRdb re-called the 5' RACE reads with MiXCR. The table lists 1.8 million or so distinct CDR3 sequences, about two fifths of them singletons. The sample was blood. The receptors were sampled from a human donor in good health.

This clonotype was observed at least ten times. The chain combines TRBV7-2 with TRBJ2-7, with D possibly TRBD1 on 6 matching bases. V lost 5 bases and J lost 1, with 12 bases in between. CDR1 is SGHTA, CDR2 FQGNSA, per germline. The length of the CDR3 is 14 residues. The CDR3 DNA is TGTGCCAGCAGCCTACAGGGTTTATCCTACGAGCAGTACTTC. As protein: CASSLQGLSYEQYF.

The V call is TRBV20-1, the J call TRBJ2-4, with 7 bases identical to TRBD1. CDR3 length: 15 amino acids. After removal of 4 bases from V and 13 bases from J, the junction contained 19 bases not matched to a gene. Germline loops: CDR1 DFQATT, CDR2 SNEGSKA (reference sequence). CDR3 sequence reads: CSATDRAQPYNEQYF. CDR3 nucleotide sequence: TGCAGTGCTACAGACAGGGCACAACCCTACAATGAGCAGTACTTC.

The J gene is TRBJ2-5, the V gene TRBV20-1; 7 positions match TRBD2. The germline V gene encodes CDR1 DFQATT and CDR2 SNEGSKA (reference sequence). The CDR3 contains 13 residues. After removal of 6 bases from V and 1 base from J, the junction contained 5 bases not matched to a gene. DNA for the CDR3: TGCAGTGCCCGCGGACTAGTCCAAGAGACCCAGTACTTC. Amino acids: CSARGLVQETQYF.

The rearrangement links TRBV10-3 to TRBJ1-2, with 7 bases that match TRBD1. Germline V gene lookup returns CDR1 ENHRY and CDR2 SYGVKD. V dropped 5 bases and J dropped 1; count of bases not matched to a gene: 4. The CDR3 totals 14 residues. CDR3: CAISRDSGNYGYTF. CDR3 DNA sequence: TGTGCCATCAGTAGGGACAGCGGTAACTATGGCTACACCTTC.

The V gene is TRBV4-1, the J gene TRBJ2-5; D perhaps matches TRBD2 (5 bases). V gave up 1 base and J gave up 7 bases, with 22 bases separating them. The CDR3 covers 17 residues. Germline CDR1 reads MGHRA; CDR2 reads YSYEKL. CDR3 nucleotides: TGCGCCAGCAGCCAAGTTGATCGGTACGAGGGCGCGGGGACCCAGTACTTC. It encodes CASSQVDRYEGAGTQYF.

The V gene is TRBV20-1, the J gene TRBJ1-1, with unresolved D. Looked up from germline, CDR1 is DFQATT and CDR2 is SNEGSKA (reference sequence). The CDR3 extends over 13 amino acids. Trimming removed 3 bases at V and 1 base at J, with 9 bases between. CDR3: CSARDGWNTEAFF. The CDR3 bases are TGCAGTGCTAGGGACGGATGGAACACTGAAGCTTTCTTT.